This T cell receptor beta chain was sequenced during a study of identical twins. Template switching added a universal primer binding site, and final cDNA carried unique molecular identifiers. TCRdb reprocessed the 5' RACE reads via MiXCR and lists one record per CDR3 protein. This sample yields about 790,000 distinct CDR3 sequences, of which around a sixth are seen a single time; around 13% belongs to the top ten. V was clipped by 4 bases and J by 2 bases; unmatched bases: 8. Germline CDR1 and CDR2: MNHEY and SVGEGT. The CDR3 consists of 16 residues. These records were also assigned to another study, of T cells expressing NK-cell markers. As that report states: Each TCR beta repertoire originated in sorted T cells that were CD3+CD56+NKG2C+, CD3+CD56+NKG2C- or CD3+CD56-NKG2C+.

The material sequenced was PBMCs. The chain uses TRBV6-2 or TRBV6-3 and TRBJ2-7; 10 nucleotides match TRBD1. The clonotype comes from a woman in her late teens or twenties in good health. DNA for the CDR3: TGTGCCAGCAGTTCGCCCTGGACAGGGGGAACCTACGAGCAGTACTTC. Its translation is CASSSPWTGGTYEQYF.